This TCR beta chain was sequenced for a study of blood T cell repertoires in COVID-19. About the research overall: From the United States, Italy and Spain came samples of acute and convalescent COVID-19. Sample material is recorded as cDNA or gDNA derived from T cells, B-cell-depleted T cells, or PBMCs.

The Seattle site enrolled patients during active infection and followed them longitudinally. Germline CDR1 and CDR2: MNHEY and SVGAGI. The CDR3 has 13 amino acids. V gave up 6 bases and J gave up 6 bases; unmatched junction bases: 8. Some clones are missing from TCRdb's copy, which holds only in-frame ones; the method was immunoSEQ multiplex PCR. The data show around 310,000 clones, around 90% seen once. This TCR was sampled from a woman in her thirties with COVID-19, enrolled during active disease. Source material: peripheral blood. The chain recombines TRBV6-5 with TRBJ2-7, with 7 nucleotides matching TRBD1. Written as DNA, the CDR3 is TGTGCCAGCAGGTCGCTACAGGGGTTCGAGCAGTACTTC. The encoded protein is CASRSLQGFEQYF.